This T cell receptor (beta chain) came from a study of T cell responses to AZD1222 COVID-19 vaccine. The CDR3 covers 13 residues. Germline CDR1 and CDR2: SGHKS and YYEKEE (reference sequence). The V gene lost 5 bases and the J gene lost 4 bases, with 10 bases spanning the gap. This table comes from immunoSEQ multiplex PCR, and its TCRdb copy is limited to in-frame clones, with some not included. The data contain 90,000 to 100,000 clones, about 85% of them seen just once; the ten biggest clones take up about 3%. Comment on this clone: Antigen: not known.

Study conclusions and caveats: Baseline serology detected seropositivity in only a handful of AZD1222 recipients. Donor demographics were predominantly white British with a female majority; clonal diversity may be underestimated. Epitopes outside B.1.351 and B.1.1.7 mutated regions reportedly drew nearly half of spike TCRs.

The sequence was obtained from an adult in good health. The sequencing used peripheral blood, collected on day 0 of AZD1222 vaccination. The chain links TRBV5-5 to TRBJ2-1; no firm D call. CDR3 sequence (DNA): TGTGCCAGCAGACCCGACAAGTACAATGAGCAGTTCTTC. It yields the protein CASRPDKYNEQFF.